The TCR beta chain described here comes from a study of shared clonotypes between healthy human individuals. The CDR3 covers 14 residues. Germline CDR1 and CDR2: LGHNA and YNFKEQ. V gave up 4 bases and J gave up 5 bases, with 14 bases separating them. Some clones are missing from TCRdb's copy, which holds only in-frame ones; the method was immunoSEQ multiplex PCR. The sample includes about 560,000 clones, roughly 72% of them seen just once. Sequencing used PBMCs. The origin of this receptor is a woman in her thirties or forties in good health. Some clones in this sample may be carry-over from other donors' samples. This rearrangement joins TRBV4-2 to TRBJ1-2; D remains unclear. In DNA, the CDR3 is TGTGCCAGCAGCCCGTTGGAATCCGGTTATGGCTACACCTTC. Translating gives CASSPLESGYGYTF.